The T cell receptor (beta chain) under discussion was sequenced for a study of PD-L1 blockade in urothelial cancer. Generated by immunoSEQ multiplex PCR, the TCRdb table keeps only in-frame clones and is missing some. The sample has 45,000 to 65,000 clones, around 82% seen once; the top ten hold about 5.3%. The source of this sequence is a man aged 35 to 55 with urothelial cancer. The sample consisted of PBMCs, taken around atezolizumab (anti-PD-L1) treatment.

The CDR3 region is CASSDETAGTYEQYF. The CDR3 nucleotides read TGTGCCAGCAGTGACGAAACCGCGGGGACCTACGAGCAGTACTTC. The chain employs TRBV6-4 and TRBJ2-7; the D gene is possibly TRBD2 (6 bases). Trimming pared 2 bases from V and 2 bases from J, leaving 13 bases between. This CDR3 spans 15 amino acids. Germline CDR1 is MRHNA and CDR2 is SNTAGT.